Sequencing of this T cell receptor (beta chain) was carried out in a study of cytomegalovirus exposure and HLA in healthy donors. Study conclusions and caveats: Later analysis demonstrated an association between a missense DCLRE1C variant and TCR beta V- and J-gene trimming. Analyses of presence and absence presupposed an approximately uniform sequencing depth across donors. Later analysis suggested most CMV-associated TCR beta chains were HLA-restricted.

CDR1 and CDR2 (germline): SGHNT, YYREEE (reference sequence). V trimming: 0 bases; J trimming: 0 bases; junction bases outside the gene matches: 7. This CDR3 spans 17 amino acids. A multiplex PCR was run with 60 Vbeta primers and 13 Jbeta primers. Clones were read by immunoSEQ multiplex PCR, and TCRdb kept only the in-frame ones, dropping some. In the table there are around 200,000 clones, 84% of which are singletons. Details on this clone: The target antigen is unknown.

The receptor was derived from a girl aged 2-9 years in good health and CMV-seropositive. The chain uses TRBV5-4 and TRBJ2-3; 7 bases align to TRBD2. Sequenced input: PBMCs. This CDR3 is CASSLGASGISTDTQYF. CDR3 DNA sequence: TGTGCCAGCAGCTTGGGGGCTAGCGGAATTAGCACAGATACGCAGTATTTT.